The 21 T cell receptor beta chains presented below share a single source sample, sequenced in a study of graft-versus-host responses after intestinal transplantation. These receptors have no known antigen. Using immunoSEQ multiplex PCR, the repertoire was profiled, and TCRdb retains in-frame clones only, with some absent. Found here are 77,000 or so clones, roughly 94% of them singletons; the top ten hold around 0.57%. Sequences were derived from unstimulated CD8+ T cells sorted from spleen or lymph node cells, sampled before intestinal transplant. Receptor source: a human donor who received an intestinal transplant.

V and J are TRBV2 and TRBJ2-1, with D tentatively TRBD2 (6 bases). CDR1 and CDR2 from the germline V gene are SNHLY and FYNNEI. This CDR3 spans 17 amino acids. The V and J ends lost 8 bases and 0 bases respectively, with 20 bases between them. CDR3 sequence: CASPPREPHISYNEQFF. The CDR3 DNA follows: TGTGCCAGCCCCCCCCGGGAGCCCCATATCTCCTACAATGAGCAGTTCTTC.

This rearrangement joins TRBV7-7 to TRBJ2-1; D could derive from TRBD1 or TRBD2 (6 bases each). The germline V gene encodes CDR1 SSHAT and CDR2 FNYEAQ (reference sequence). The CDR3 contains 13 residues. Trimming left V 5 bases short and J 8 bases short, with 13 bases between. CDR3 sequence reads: CASSQQGGYEQFF. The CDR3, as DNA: TGTGCCAGCAGCCAACAAGGGGGGTATGAGCAGTTCTTC.

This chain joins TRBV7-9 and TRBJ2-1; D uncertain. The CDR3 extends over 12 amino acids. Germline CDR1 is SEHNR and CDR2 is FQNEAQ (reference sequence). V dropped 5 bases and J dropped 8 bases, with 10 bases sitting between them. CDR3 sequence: CASSRKRDEQFF. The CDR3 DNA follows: TGTGCCAGCAGCCGAAAGCGCGATGAGCAGTTCTTC.

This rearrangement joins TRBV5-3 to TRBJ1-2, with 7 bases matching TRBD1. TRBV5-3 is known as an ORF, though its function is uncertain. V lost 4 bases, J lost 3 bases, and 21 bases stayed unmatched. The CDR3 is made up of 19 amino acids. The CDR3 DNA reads TGTGCCAGAAGCGGTCCTCGGCTCGCCGGTCACAGGGGCGACTATGGCTACACCTTC. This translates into CARSGPRLAGHRGDYGYTF.

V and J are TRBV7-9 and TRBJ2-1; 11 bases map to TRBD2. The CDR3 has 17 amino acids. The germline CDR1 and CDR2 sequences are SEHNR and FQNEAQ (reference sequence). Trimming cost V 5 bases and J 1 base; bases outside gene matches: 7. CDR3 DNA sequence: TGTGCCAGCAGCCCAACTAGCGGGAGCGTTTCCTACAATGAGCAGTTCTTC. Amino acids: CASSPTSGSVSYNEQFF. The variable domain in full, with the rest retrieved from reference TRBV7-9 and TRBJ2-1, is DTGVSQNPRHKITKRGQNVTFRCDPISEHNRLYWYRQTLGQGPEFLTYFQNEAQLEKSRLLSDRFSAERPKGSFSTLEIQRTEQGDSAMYLCASSPTSGSVSYNEQFFGPGTRLTVL.

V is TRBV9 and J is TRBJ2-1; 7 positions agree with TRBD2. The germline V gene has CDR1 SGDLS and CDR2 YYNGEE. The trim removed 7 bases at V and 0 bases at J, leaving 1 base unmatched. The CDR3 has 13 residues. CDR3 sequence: CASGGGSYNEQFF. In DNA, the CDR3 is TGTGCCAGCGGCGGGGGCTCCTACAATGAGCAGTTCTTC.

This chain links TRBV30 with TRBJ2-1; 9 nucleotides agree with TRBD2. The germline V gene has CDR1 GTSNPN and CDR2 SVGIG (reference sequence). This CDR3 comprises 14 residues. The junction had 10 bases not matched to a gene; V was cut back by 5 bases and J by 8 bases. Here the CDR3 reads CAWAIAGVSDEQFF. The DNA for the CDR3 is TGTGCCTGGGCTATAGCGGGAGTTAGTGATGAGCAGTTCTTC.

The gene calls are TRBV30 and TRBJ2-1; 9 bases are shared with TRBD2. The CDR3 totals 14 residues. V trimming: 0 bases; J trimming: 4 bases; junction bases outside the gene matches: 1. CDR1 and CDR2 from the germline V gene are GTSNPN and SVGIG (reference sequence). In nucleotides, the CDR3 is TGTGCCTGGAGTGTGCTAGCGGGATACAATGAGCAGTTCTTC. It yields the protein CAWSVLAGYNEQFF.

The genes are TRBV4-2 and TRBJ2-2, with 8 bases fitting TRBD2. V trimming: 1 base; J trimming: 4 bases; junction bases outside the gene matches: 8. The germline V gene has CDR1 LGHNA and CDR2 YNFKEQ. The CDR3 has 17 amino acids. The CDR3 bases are TGTGCCAGCAGCCAAGGGGGGCGGGAGGAGGGCACCGGGGAGCTGTTTTTT. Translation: CASSQGGREEGTGELFF.

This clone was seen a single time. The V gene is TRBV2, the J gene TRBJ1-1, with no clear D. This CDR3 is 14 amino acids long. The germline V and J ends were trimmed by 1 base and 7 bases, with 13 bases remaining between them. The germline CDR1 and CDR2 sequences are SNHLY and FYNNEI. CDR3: CASSEDWTPDEAFF. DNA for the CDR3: TGTGCCAGCAGTGAAGACTGGACGCCGGATGAAGCTTTCTTT.

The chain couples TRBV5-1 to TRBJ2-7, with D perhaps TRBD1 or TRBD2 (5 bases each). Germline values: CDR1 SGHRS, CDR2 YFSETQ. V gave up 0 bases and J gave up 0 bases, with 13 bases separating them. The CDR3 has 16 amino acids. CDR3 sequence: CASSLGLAGSSYEQYF. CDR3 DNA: TGCGCCAGCAGCTTGGGGCTAGCAGGGAGCTCCTACGAGCAGTACTTC.

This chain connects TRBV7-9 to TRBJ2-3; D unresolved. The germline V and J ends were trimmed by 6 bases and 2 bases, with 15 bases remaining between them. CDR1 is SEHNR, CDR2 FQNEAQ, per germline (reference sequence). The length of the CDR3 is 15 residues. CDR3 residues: CASRATGGNTDTQYF. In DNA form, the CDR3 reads TGTGCCAGCAGGGCGACGGGCGGAAACACAGATACGCAGTATTTT.

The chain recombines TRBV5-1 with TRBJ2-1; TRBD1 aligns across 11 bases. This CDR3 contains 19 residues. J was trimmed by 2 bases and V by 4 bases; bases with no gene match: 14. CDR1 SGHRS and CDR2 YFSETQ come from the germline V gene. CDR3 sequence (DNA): TGCGCCAGCAGCACGGACAGGGGGCGGCTAGCGGGAACCTACAATGAGCAGTTCTTC. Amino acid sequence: CASSTDRGRLAGTYNEQFF.

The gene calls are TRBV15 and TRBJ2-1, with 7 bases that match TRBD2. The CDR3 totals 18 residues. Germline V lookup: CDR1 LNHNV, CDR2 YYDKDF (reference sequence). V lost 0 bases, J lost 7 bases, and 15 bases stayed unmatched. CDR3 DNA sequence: TGTGCCACCAGCAGAGATAGTGTGCGGGAGTATGACCAAAATGAGCAGTTCTTC. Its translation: CATSRDSVREYDQNEQFF.

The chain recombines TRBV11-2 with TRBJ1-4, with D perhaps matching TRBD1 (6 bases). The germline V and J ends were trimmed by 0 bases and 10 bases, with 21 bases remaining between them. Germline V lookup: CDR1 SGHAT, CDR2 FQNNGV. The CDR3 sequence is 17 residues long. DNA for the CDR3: TGTGCCAGCAGCTTAGATACGTCGCGAACAGGGTTGGGAAAACTGTTTTTT. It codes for CASSLDTSRTGLGKLFF. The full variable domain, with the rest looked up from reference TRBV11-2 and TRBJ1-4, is EAGVAQSPRYKIIEKRQSVAFWCNPISGHATLYWYQQILGQGPKLLIQFQNNGVVDDSQLPKDRFSAERLKGVDSTLKIQPAKLEDSAVYLCASSLDTSRTGLGKLFFGSGTQLSVL.

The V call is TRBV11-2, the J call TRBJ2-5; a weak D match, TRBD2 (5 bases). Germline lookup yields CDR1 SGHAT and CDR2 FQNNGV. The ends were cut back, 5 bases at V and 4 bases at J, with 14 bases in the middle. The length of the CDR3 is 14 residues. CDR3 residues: CASSAQLGRETQYF. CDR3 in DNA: TGTGCCAGCAGCGCACAACTAGGGCGAGAGACCCAGTACTTC.

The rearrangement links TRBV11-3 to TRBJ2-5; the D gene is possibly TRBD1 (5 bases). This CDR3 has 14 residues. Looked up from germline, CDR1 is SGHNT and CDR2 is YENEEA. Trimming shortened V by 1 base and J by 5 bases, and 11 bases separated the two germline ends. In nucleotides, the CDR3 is TGTGCCAGCAGCTTAGGACAGATGGGGGAGACCCAGTACTTC. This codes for CASSLGQMGETQYF.

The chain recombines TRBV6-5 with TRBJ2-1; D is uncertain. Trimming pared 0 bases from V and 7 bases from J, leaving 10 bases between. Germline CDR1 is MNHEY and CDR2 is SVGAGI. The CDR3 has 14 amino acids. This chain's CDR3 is CASSYSIWGNEQFF. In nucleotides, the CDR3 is TGTGCCAGCAGTTACTCGATTTGGGGAAATGAGCAGTTCTTC.

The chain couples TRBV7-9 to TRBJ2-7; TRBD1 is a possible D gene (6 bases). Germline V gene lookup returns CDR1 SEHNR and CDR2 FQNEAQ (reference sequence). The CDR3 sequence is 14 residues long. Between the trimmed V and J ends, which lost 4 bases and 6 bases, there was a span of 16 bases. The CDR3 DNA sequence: TGTGCCAGCAGCTCAGGGACACGGCCGGTCGAGCAGTACTTC. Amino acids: CASSSGTRPVEQYF. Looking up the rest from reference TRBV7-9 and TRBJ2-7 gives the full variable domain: DTGVSQNPRHKITKRGQNVTFRCDPISEHNRLYWYRQTLGQGPEFLTYFQNEAQLEKSRLLSDRFSAERPKGSFSTLEIQRTEQGDSAMYLCASSSGTRPVEQYFGPGTRLTVT.

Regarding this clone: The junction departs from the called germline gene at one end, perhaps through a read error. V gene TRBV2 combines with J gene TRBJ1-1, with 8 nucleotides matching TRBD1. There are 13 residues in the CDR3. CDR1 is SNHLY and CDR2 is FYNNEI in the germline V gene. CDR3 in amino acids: CAGRQGRGTEAFF. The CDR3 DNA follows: TGTGCCGGCAGACAGGGGAGGGGCACTGAAGCTTTCTTT.

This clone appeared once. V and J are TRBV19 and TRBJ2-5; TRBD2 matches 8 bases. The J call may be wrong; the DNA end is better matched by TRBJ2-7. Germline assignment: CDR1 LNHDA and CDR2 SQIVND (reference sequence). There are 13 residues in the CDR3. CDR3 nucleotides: TGTGCCAGTAGTATAGTGACTAGCGACGAGCAGTACTTC. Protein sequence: CASSIVTSDEQYF.